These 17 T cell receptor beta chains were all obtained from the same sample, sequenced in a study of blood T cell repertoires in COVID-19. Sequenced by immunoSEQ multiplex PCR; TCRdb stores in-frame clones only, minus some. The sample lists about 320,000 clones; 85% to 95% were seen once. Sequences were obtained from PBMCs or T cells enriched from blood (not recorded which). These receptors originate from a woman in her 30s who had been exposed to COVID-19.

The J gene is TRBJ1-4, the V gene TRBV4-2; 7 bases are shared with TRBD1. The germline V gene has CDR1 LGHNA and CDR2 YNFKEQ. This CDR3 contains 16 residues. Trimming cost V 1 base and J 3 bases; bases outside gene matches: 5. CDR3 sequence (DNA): TGTGCCAGCAGCCAAGCCAGGGGGGCACCTAATGAAAAACTGTTTTTT. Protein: CASSQARGAPNEKLFF.

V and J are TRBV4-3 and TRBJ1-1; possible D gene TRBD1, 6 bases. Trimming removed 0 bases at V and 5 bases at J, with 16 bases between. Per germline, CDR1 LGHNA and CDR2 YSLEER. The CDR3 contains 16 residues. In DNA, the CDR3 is TGCGCCAGCAGCCAAGAATTCAGGGGTATCAGAACTGAAGCTTTCTTT. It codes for CASSQEFRGIRTEAFF.

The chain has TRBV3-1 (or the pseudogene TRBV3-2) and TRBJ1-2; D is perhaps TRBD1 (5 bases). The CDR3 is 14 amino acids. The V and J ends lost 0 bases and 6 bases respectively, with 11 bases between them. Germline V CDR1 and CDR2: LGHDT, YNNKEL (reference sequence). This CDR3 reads CASSQDRAVHGYTF. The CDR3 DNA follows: TGTGCCAGCAGCCAAGACAGGGCCGTGCATGGCTACACCTTC.

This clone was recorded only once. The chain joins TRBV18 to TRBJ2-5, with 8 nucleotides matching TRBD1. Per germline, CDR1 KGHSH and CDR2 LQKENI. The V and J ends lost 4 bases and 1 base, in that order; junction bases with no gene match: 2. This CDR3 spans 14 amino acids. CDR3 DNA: TGTGCCAGCTCACTACAGGGGGTCCAAGAGACCCAGTACTTC. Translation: CASSLQGVQETQYF.

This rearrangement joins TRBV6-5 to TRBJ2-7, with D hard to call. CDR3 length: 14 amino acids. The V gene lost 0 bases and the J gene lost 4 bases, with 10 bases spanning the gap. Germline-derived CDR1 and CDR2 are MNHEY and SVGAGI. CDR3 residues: CASSYSNSRYEQYF. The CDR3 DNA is TGTGCCAGCAGTTACTCGAACAGTCGGTACGAGCAGTACTTC.

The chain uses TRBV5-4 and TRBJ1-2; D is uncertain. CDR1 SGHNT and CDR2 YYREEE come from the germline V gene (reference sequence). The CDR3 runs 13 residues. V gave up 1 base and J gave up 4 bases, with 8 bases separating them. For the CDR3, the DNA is TGTGCCAGCAGCTTGTCGGAGGCCTATGGCTACACCTTC. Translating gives CASSLSEAYGYTF.

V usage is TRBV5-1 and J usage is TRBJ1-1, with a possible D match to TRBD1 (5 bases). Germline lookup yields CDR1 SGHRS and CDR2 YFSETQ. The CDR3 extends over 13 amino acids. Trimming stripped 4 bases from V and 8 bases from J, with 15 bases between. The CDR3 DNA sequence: TGCGCCAGCAGCCAGGGTGCATACTACGAAGCTTTCTTT. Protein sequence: CASSQGAYYEAFF.

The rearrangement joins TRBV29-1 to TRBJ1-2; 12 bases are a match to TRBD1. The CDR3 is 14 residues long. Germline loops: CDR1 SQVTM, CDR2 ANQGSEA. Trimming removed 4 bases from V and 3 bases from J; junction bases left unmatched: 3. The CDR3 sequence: CSVGDRGRDYGYTF. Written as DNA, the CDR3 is TGCAGCGTTGGGGACAGGGGGCGCGACTATGGCTACACCTTC.

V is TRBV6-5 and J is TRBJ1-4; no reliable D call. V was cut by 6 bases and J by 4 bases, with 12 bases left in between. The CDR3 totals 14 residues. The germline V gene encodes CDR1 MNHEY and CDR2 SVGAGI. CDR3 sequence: CASRPFAVNEKLFF. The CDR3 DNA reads TGTGCCAGCAGGCCCTTTGCGGTTAATGAAAAACTGTTTTTT.

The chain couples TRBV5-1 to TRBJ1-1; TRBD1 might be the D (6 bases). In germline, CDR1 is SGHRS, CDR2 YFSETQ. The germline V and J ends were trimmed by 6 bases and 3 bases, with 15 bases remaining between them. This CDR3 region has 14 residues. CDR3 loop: CASKGGGVDTEAFF. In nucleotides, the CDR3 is TGCGCCAGCAAGGGGGGGGGCGTGGACACTGAAGCTTTCTTT.

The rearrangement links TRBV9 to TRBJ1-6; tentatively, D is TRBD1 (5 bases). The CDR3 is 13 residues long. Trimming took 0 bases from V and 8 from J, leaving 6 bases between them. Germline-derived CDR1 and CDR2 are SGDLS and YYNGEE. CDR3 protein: CASSVARDSPLHF. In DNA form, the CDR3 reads TGTGCCAGCAGCGTAGCCAGGGATTCACCCCTCCACTTT. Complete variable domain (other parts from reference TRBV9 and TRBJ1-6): DSGVTQTPKHLITATGQRVTLRCSPRSGDLSVYWYQQSLDQGLQFLIQYYNGEERAKGNILERFSAQQFPDLHSELNLSSLELGDSALYFCASSVARDSPLHFGNGTRLTVT.

Written as DNA, the CDR3 is TGCGCCAGCAGCTTAGCGGGGACCTCCTATTCACCCCTCCACTTT. Its protein is CASSLAGTSYSPLHF. This rearrangement joins TRBV5-1 to TRBJ1-6; perhaps TRBD1 as D (5 bases). Germline assignment: CDR1 SGHRS and CDR2 YFSETQ. This CDR3 contains 15 residues. Trimming pared 2 bases from V and 8 bases from J, leaving 14 bases between.

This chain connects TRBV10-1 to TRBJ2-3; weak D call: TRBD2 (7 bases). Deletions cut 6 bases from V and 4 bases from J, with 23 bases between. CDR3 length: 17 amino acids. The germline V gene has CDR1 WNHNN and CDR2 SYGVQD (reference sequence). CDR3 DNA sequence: TGCGCCAGCAGAGGGGGGGCCGCCGATTCTGTCCCAGATACGCAGTATTTT. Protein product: CASRGGAADSVPDTQYF.

CDR3 region: CASSLGQGYEQYF. The CDR3 region has the DNA TGTGCCAGCTCACTGGGACAGGGCTACGAGCAGTACTTC. The chain is built from TRBV18 and TRBJ2-7; TRBD1 matches at 9 bases. The CDR3 spans 13 residues. V lost 4 bases to trimming and J lost 3 bases; unmatched junction nucleotides: 1. The germline V gene has CDR1 KGHSH and CDR2 LQKENI.

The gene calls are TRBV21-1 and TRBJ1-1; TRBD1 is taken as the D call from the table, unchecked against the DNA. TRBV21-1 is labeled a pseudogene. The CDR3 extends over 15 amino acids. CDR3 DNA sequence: TGTGCCAGCAGCAAGACGGACAGCATGAACACTGAAGCTTTCTTT. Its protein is CASSKTDSMNTEAFF.

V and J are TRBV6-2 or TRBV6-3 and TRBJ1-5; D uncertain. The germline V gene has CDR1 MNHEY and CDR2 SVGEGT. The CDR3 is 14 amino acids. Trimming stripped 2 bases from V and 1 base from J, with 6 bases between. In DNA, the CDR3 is TGTGCCAGCAGTTACACCGCGAGCAATCAGCCCCAGCATTTT. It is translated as CASSYTASNQPQHF.

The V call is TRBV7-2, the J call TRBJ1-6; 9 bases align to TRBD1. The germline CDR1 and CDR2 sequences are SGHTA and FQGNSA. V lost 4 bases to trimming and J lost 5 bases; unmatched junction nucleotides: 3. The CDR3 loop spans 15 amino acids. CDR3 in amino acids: CASSSGDRDNSPLHF. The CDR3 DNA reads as TGTGCCAGCAGCTCAGGGGACAGGGATAATTCACCCCTCCACTTT.